One sample yielded the 4 T cell receptor beta chains listed below, sequenced in a study of blood T cell repertoires in COVID-19. The protocol was immunoSEQ multiplex PCR, while the TCRdb copy is restricted to in-frame clones and leaves out a portion. The data show more than 65,000 clones, with about 73% seen just once and about a third held by the top ten. The sample taken for sequencing was peripheral blood. These receptor sequences come from a woman in her sixties or seventies with acute or convalescent COVID-19.

The CDR3 nucleotides read TGTGCCAGCAGCTTAGTCGCAGACACTGAAGCTTTCTTT. This gives the protein CASSLVADTEAFF. This chain connects TRBV7-8 to TRBJ1-1; D unclear. The CDR3 has 13 amino acids. Looked up from germline, CDR1 is SGHVS and CDR2 is FQNEAQ. V was shortened by 1 base and J by 3 bases, with 6 bases between the two germline ends.

This chain uses TRBV19 with TRBJ1-2; D gene uncertain. The CDR3 extends over 16 amino acids. V was pared by 1 base and J by 7 bases, with 19 bases between. CDR1 is LNHDA and CDR2 is SQIVND in the germline V gene (reference sequence). CDR3 loop: CASSIVGIGVSGGYTF. In DNA, the CDR3 is TGTGCCAGTAGTATAGTAGGAATCGGGGTATCGGGTGGCTACACCTTC.

This clone was observed a handful of times. This chain joins TRBV25-1 and TRBJ2-1; 8 nucleotides match TRBD2. The CDR3 has 15 amino acids. Unmatched junction bases numbered 5, after V lost 2 bases and J lost 5 bases. Germline V CDR1 and CDR2: MGHDK, SYGVNS. CDR3 DNA: TGTGCCAGCAGTGAAACCGGGGGGGCCAACAATGAGCAGTTCTTC. Protein: CASSETGGANNEQFF.

The chain couples TRBV7-8 to TRBJ2-1; TRBD2 aligns across 8 bases. With V trimmed by 5 bases and J by 0 bases, 9 bases remained unmatched. CDR3 length: 17 residues. The germline V gene encodes CDR1 SGHVS and CDR2 FQNEAQ. As DNA, the CDR3 is TGTGCCAGCAGCGGCGGGGGGAGCGGGAGCTCCTACAATGAGCAGTTCTTC. It is translated as CASSGGGSGSSYNEQFF.